This passage covers 24 T cell receptor beta chains from one sample sequenced in a study of blood T cell repertoires in COVID-19. TCRdb keeps only in-frame clones here, not all; method: immunoSEQ multiplex PCR. The table includes tens of thousands of clones, over 75% detected once. Sequenced sample: peripheral blood. The receptor set was obtained from a human donor in a cohort sampled during active COVID-19.

The V gene is TRBV7-9, the J gene TRBJ1-2; 7 bases match TRBD1. CDR1 is SEHNR and CDR2 is FQNEAQ in the germline V gene (reference sequence). This CDR3 contains 14 residues. V shed 5 bases, J shed 5 bases, and the junction held 8 bases outside the gene matches. Here the CDR3 reads CASSPDREAYGYTF. The CDR3 nucleotides read TGTGCCAGCAGCCCCGACAGGGAAGCTTATGGCTACACCTTC.

The chain combines TRBV30 with TRBJ2-7, with D perhaps matching TRBD2 (6 bases). The CDR3 runs 13 residues. Germline lookup yields CDR1 GTSNPN and CDR2 SVGIG (reference sequence). CDR3 region: CAGMRDWGYEQYF. The CDR3 bases are TGTGCTGGCATGCGGGATTGGGGCTACGAGCAGTACTTC.

V and J are TRBV7-3 and TRBJ2-2, with unresolved D. Germline-derived CDR1 and CDR2 are SGHTA and FQGTGA. Between the trimmed V and J ends, which lost 5 bases and 4 bases, there was a span of 11 bases. The CDR3 contains 14 residues. CDR3: CASSLKHPTGELFF. DNA for the CDR3: TGTGCCAGCAGCCTTAAACATCCCACCGGGGAGCTGTTTTTT.

The rearrangement uses TRBV27 and TRBJ2-7; D not resolved. The germline CDR1 and CDR2 sequences are MNHEY and SMNVEV (reference sequence). The CDR3 is 13 amino acids. V was pared by 5 bases and J by 4 bases, with 12 bases between. The DNA for the CDR3 is TGTGCCAGCAGTCCACCGGCGGCGTACGAGCAGTACTTC. Protein product: CASSPPAAYEQYF.

The rearrangement uses TRBV11-2 and TRBJ1-6; 8 bases match TRBD1. V shed 5 bases and J 9 bases; nucleotides not matched to a gene: 12. From germline, CDR1 is SGHAT and CDR2 FQNNGV. The CDR3 is 16 residues long. The DNA of the CDR3 is TGTGCCAGCAGCCTGGACCGTGGACAGGGAGGTTCACCCCTCCACTTT. Protein: CASSLDRGQGGSPLHF.

The J gene is TRBJ1-4, the V gene TRBV6-2 or TRBV6-3, with D tentatively TRBD1 (5 bases). This CDR3 is built from 17 residues. Germline assignment: CDR1 MNHEY and CDR2 SVGEGT. The V end lost 2 bases, the J end lost 6 bases, and 19 bases lay between the germline ends. The DNA for the CDR3 is TGTGCCAGCAGTTACCCGGATGGGGAGGCGGGGGATGAAAAACTGTTTTTT. Translation gives CASSYPDGEAGDEKLFF.

The chain joins TRBV5-5 to TRBJ1-5, with D tentatively TRBD1 (6 bases). CDR1 and CDR2 from the germline V gene are SGHKS and YYEKEE (reference sequence). V was cut by 0 bases and J by 6 bases, with 16 bases left in between. This CDR3 is 16 amino acids long. Here the CDR3 DNA reads TGTGCCAGCAGCTTGGAACCCAGGGGAGCTAGTCAGCCCCAGCATTTT. This gives the protein CASSLEPRGASQPQHF.

The chain combines TRBV15 with TRBJ2-1, with D possibly matching TRBD2 (5 bases). CDR1 LNHNV and CDR2 YYDKDF come from the germline V gene (reference sequence). The CDR3 is made up of 13 amino acids. The V and J ends lost 1 base and 8 bases respectively, with 9 bases between them. The CDR3 is CATSRVKADEQFF. CDR3 sequence (DNA): TGTGCCACCAGCAGAGTGAAAGCGGATGAGCAGTTCTTC.

V is TRBV7-9 and J is TRBJ1-2, with 7 bases fitting TRBD1. Looked up from germline, CDR1 is SEHNR and CDR2 is FQNEAQ (reference sequence). The CDR3 sequence is 14 residues long. Trimming removed 6 bases from V and 5 bases from J; junction bases left unmatched: 9. The CDR3, as DNA: TGTGCCAGCAGGTCCGACAGGGAAGGGTATGGCTACACCTTC. Its protein is CASRSDREGYGYTF.

The genes are TRBV7-8 and TRBJ1-6; D possibly corresponds to TRBD1 (5 bases). Germline V lookup: CDR1 SGHVS, CDR2 FQNEAQ. The CDR3 contains 14 residues. V lost 5 bases to trimming and J lost 8 bases, with 13 bases between them. In DNA form, the CDR3 reads TGTGCCAGCAGCCTGGGACTGTTCGATTCACCCCTCCACTTT. It yields the protein CASSLGLFDSPLHF.

CDR3 loop: CACGSTNEKLFF. For the CDR3, the DNA is TGTGCCTGCGGTAGCACTAATGAAAAACTGTTTTTT. This sequence joins TRBV25-1 and TRBJ1-4; D is ambiguous. There are 12 residues in the CDR3. Trimming cost V 11 bases and J 2 bases, with 9 bases left between them. Germline CDR1 and CDR2: MGHDK and SYGVNS.

The chain couples TRBV18 to TRBJ1-1, with 7 positions matching TRBD1. The junction had 4 bases not matched to a gene; V was cut back by 5 bases and J by 7 bases. CDR1 and CDR2 from the germline V gene are KGHSH and LQKENI. CDR3 length: 12 residues. Here the CDR3 reads CASSTDRDEAFF. The CDR3 nucleotides are TGTGCCAGCTCAACTGACAGGGATGAAGCTTTCTTT.

The chain recombines TRBV6-5 with TRBJ1-1; 7 bases fit TRBD1. This CDR3 has 12 residues. Germline trimming cut 11 bases from V and 4 bases from J; bases unmatched to any gene: 7. The germline V gene has CDR1 MNHEY and CDR2 SVGAGI. In DNA, the CDR3 is TGTGCCGCTAAGACAGGGACCACTGAAGCTTTCTTT. It encodes CAAKTGTTEAFF.

The chain couples TRBV9 to TRBJ2-3; TRBD1 might be the D (5 bases). The CDR3 loop spans 17 amino acids. The V end lost 3 bases, the J end lost 4 bases, and 21 bases lay between the germline ends. The germline gives CDR1 SGDLS, CDR2 YYNGEE. The CDR3 protein is CASSGIKGFLLSDTQYF. The CDR3 DNA follows: TGTGCCAGCAGCGGAATCAAGGGGTTTTTGTTATCAGATACGCAGTATTTT.

V gene TRBV29-1 combines with J gene TRBJ2-3; 7 nucleotides line up with TRBD2. V lost 0 bases and J lost 6; bases outside the gene matches: 3. Germline CDR1 and CDR2: SQVTM and ANQGSEA. This CDR3 region has 13 residues. The CDR3 DNA follows: TGCAGCGTTGAAGAAGCGGGAAGTGATACGCAGTATTTT. It yields the protein CSVEEAGSDTQYF.

CDR3 loop: CASSLAGGDQPQHF. The DNA for the CDR3 is TGTGCCAGCAGCTTAGCAGGAGGGGATCAGCCCCAGCATTTT. The gene calls are TRBV7-9 and TRBJ1-5; weak D call: TRBD1 (5 bases). Germline V gene lookup returns CDR1 SEHNR and CDR2 FQNEAQ (reference sequence). The V end was cut by 0 bases, the J end by 5 bases, with 8 bases between. CDR3 length: 14 residues.

The chain combines TRBV19 with TRBJ1-2; a possible D gene is TRBD1 (6 bases). With 4 bases removed from V and 5 bases from J, the gap between germline ends came to 8 bases. The length of the CDR3 is 12 residues. Per germline, CDR1 LNHDA and CDR2 SQIVND (reference sequence). The chain's CDR3 is CASSRTGYGYTF. The CDR3 region has the DNA TGTGCCAGTAGTAGAACAGGGTATGGCTACACCTTC.

This rearrangement joins TRBV11-3 to TRBJ2-7, with D maybe TRBD2 (6 bases). With 10 bases removed from V and 3 bases from J, the gap between germline ends came to 25 bases. Germline values: CDR1 SGHNT, CDR2 YENEEA. This CDR3 region has 16 residues. The DNA for the CDR3 is TGTGCCACCCCCGATGTGGCTAGCGCGTATCGCTACGAGCAGTACTTC. Translated: CATPDVASAYRYEQYF.

This rearrangement joins TRBV9 to TRBJ2-3; 7 bases align to TRBD2. Trimming took 0 bases from V and 5 from J; bases not matched to a gene: 3. Germline assignment: CDR1 SGDLS and CDR2 YYNGEE. This CDR3 region has 14 residues. DNA for the CDR3: TGTGCCAGCAGCGTAGGTCTAGCGGTAGATACGCAGTATTTT. Translation: CASSVGLAVDTQYF.

The chain employs TRBV18 and TRBJ1-3; D gene unclear. CDR3 size: 15 residues. V dropped 3 bases and J dropped 1 base, with 10 bases sitting between them. Germline lookup yields CDR1 KGHSH and CDR2 LQKENI. The CDR3 here is CASSPSRVSGNTIYF. The CDR3 bases are TGTGCCAGCTCACCTTCCCGGGTATCTGGAAACACCATATATTTT.

The chain employs TRBV7-2 and TRBJ2-3, with TRBD1 as a possible D gene (5 bases). The germline V gene has CDR1 SGHTA and CDR2 FQGNSA. Trimming removed 1 base at V and 6 bases at J, with 17 bases between. There are 16 residues in the CDR3. CDR3 coding DNA: TGTGCCAGCAGCTTAGGGAAAGGGGTTAGAAGGGATACGCAGTATTTT. This codes for CASSLGKGVRRDTQYF.

V usage is TRBV15 and J usage is TRBJ1-5; D is possibly TRBD1 (5 bases). There are 15 residues in the CDR3. The V gene's germline CDR1 is LNHNV and CDR2 YYDKDF (reference sequence). V gave up 7 bases and J gave up 5 bases, with 18 bases separating them. CDR3 DNA: TGTGCCACCACCATGGGAGGACAAACTTATCAGCCCCAGCATTTT. Translating it yields CATTMGGQTYQPQHF.

The CDR3: CAWSVRGRQETQYF. The DNA of the CDR3 is TGTGCCTGGAGTGTTCGAGGAAGGCAAGAGACCCAGTACTTC. The chain employs TRBV30 and TRBJ2-5; no reliable D call. The CDR3 has 14 residues. Between the trimmed V and J ends, which lost 0 bases and 2 bases, there was a span of 10 bases. Germline V lookup: CDR1 GTSNPN, CDR2 SVGIG (reference sequence).

The rearrangement links TRBV6-5 to TRBJ1-1, with 10 bases fitting TRBD1. V lost 6 bases to trimming and J lost 1 base; unmatched junction nucleotides: 5. Germline CDR1 MNHEY, CDR2 SVGAGI. The CDR3 runs to 15 residues. CDR3 sequence (DNA): TGTGCCAGCAGATCCGGACAGGGGGGGAACACTGAAGCTTTCTTT. Residues: CASRSGQGGNTEAFF.